This T cell receptor beta chain was captured by sequencing in a study of CD8+ T cells in alopecia areata. Study-level information: Oral tofacitinib (5 to 10 mg twice daily) was administered to treated patients.

Sample treatment: oral pan-JAK inhibitor, 5-10 mg twice daily. Individuals with alopecia areata gave both lesional scalp punch biopsies and peripheral blood for collection. In its sample, this clone was seen once. The same CDR3 is also encoded by other DNA sequences in this sample. RNA, once extracted, was reverse transcribed into cDNA for use as the sequencing template. Assay used: immunoSEQ multiplex PCR; TCRdb lists only in-frame clones, some missing. The sample lists 150,000 to 200,000 clones; about 54% were seen once. The sequence came from a human donor with alopecia areata. The specimen comprised CD4+ T cells sorted from blood, sampled at approximately week 61, from a patient treated with tofacitinib.

CDR3 DNA sequence: TGCAGCGTTGAGGTCCGGGGTTCCTACAATGAGCAGTTCTTC. Translated: CSVEVRGSYNEQFF. The V and J genes are TRBV29-1 and TRBJ2-1; D is perhaps TRBD2 (5 bases). V shed 3 bases and J shed 1 base, with 10 bases lying between them. Germline lookup yields CDR1 SQVTM and CDR2 ANQGSEA. This CDR3 comprises 14 residues.